These 9 T cell receptor beta chains were all obtained from the same sample, sequenced in a study of T cells after yellow fever vaccination. One entry per CDR3 protein, called by TCRdb with MiXCR from the 5' RACE reads. The repertoire holds around 100,000 distinct CDR3 sequences, with around 5.5% as singletons. Specimen: CD8+ T cells sorted from PBMCs, collected 10 days after the yellow fever booster vaccination. Every receptor here comes from a man aged 18 to 30 who received the YFV17D yellow fever vaccine.

This clonotype was seen just once. The chain links TRBV28 to TRBJ2-1, with 8 bases fitting TRBD2. The CDR3 has 15 amino acids. The V and J ends lost 5 bases and 8 bases, in that order; junction bases with no gene match: 11. Germline-derived CDR1 and CDR2 are MDHEN and SYDVKM. CDR3 sequence reads: CASSPGLGQNHEQFF. CDR3 DNA sequence: TGTGCCAGCAGTCCGGGACTAGGGCAGAACCATGAGCAGTTCTTC.

This clonotype was seen a few times. The chain recombines TRBV7-9 with TRBJ2-2; D remains unclear. CDR1 SEHNR and CDR2 FQNEAQ come from the germline V gene (reference sequence). This CDR3 contains 15 residues. Trimming removed 4 bases at V and 6 bases at J, with 15 bases between. CDR3 bases: TGTGCCAGCAGCTCGGTGAAGATAGCCTCCGGGGAGCTGTTTTTT. This gives the protein CASSSVKIASGELFF.

This clonotype was detected a few times. V usage is TRBV5-5 and J usage is TRBJ1-2; D unclear. The CDR3 is 13 residues long. Trimming shortened V by 4 bases and J by 6 bases, and 13 bases separated the two germline ends. In germline, CDR1 is SGHKS, CDR2 YYEKEE (reference sequence). CDR3 region: CASSLDFGDGYTF. CDR3 nucleotide sequence: TGTGCCAGCAGCCTGGATTTTGGGGATGGCTACACCTTC.

The rearrangement joins TRBV5-6 to TRBJ2-2; no definite D call. CDR1 is SGHDT, CDR2 YYEEEE, per germline. Trimming shortened V by 1 base and J by 6 bases, and 7 bases separated the two germline ends. This CDR3 has 13 amino acids. CDR3 nucleotide sequence: TGTGCCAGCAGCTTGACAGATGCCGGGGAGCTGTTTTTT. Amino acids: CASSLTDAGELFF. The variable domain in full, with the rest retrieved from reference TRBV5-6 and TRBJ2-2, is DAGVTQSPTHLIKTRGQQVTLRCSPKSGHDTVSWYQQALGQGPQFIFQYYEEEERQRGNFPDRFSGHQFPNYSSELNVNALLLGDSALYLCASSLTDAGELFFGEGSRLTVL.

CDR3 DNA: TGCAGCGTTCCTGGGGGTGGAAACACCATATATTTT. Translating it yields CSVPGGGNTIYF. V and J are TRBV29-1 and TRBJ1-3, with D possibly TRBD1 on 5 matching bases. Trimming pared 5 bases from V and 3 bases from J, leaving 8 bases between. The CDR3 spans 12 residues. CDR1 and CDR2 from the germline V gene are SQVTM and ANQGSEA.

The chain uses TRBV5-8 and TRBJ1-1, with 10 nucleotides matching TRBD1. This CDR3 spans 15 amino acids. Germline V gene lookup returns CDR1 SGHTS and CDR2 YDEGEE. With 5 bases clipped from V and 4 bases from J, the junction kept 8 bases outside the gene matches. Here the CDR3 DNA reads TGTGCCAGCAGGTCGGCGGGGACAGGGGCCACTGAAGCTTTCTTT. Translated: CASRSAGTGATEAFF.

Ten or more counts support this clonotype. This chain links TRBV7-9 with TRBJ2-5, with unresolved D. The CDR3 is 13 residues long. Trimming cost V 4 bases and J 7 bases, with 13 bases left between them. Germline-derived CDR1 and CDR2 are SEHNR and FQNEAQ (reference sequence). The CDR3 protein is CASSSGFSPTQYF. CDR3 nucleotides: TGTGCCAGCAGCTCCGGTTTTTCGCCGACCCAGTACTTC.

The chain recombines TRBV27 with TRBJ2-7; D perhaps matches TRBD1 (6 bases). The V gene lost 5 bases and the J gene lost 1 base, with 9 bases spanning the gap. Germline values: CDR1 MNHEY, CDR2 SMNVEV (reference sequence). This CDR3 is 13 amino acids long. CDR3 coding DNA: TGTGCCAGCAGTCCCAGGGGATCCTACGAGCAGTACGTC. Translation: CASSPRGSYEQYV.

The V and J genes are TRBV4-1 and TRBJ1-2; no definite D call. The CDR3 has 12 amino acids. Trimming left V 0 bases short and J 5 bases short, with 4 bases between. The germline V gene has CDR1 MGHRA and CDR2 YSYEKL. The CDR3 sequence is CASSQDGYGYTF. The CDR3 DNA follows: TGCGCCAGCAGCCAAGACGGGTATGGCTACACCTTC.